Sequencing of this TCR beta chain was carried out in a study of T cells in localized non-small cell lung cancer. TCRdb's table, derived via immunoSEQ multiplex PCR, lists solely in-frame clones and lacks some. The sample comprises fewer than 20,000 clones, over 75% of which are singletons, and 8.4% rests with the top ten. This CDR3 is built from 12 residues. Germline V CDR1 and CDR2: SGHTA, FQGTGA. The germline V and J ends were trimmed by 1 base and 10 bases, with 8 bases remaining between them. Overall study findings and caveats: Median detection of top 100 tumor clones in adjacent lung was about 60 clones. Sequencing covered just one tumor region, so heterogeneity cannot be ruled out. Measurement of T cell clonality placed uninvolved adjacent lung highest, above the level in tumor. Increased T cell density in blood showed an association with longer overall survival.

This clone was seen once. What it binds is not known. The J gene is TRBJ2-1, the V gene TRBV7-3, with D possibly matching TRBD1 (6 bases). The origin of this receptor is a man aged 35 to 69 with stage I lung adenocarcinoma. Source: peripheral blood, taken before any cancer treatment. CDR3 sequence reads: CASSLIGTEQFF. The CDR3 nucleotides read TGTGCCAGCAGCTTAATTGGGACAGAGCAGTTCTTC.